This T cell receptor beta chain was captured by sequencing in a study of T cell clusters in autoimmune cytopenias. As for the study in general: TRB sequencing had a median about 52,000 reads and 2,500 or so distinct clonotypes per sample.

Each sample's input was about 270 ng genomic DNA, 35,000 to 40,000 genome equivalents. One tube held mixed TRB-A and TRB-B primer pools for touch-down PCR. From the multiplex PCR reads, TCRdb lists one entry per CDR3 protein and no DNA. The listing contains 8,000 to 9,500 distinct CDR3 sequences. Considering frequency, this clonotype is medium-sized. The target antigen is unknown. CDR3 length equals 14 residues. Germline V gene data show CDR1 as SQVTM and CDR2 as ANQGSEA. Overall study results and limits: No experiment has yet validated the function of the T cell clusters defined in silico. The cluster-lack signature was not seen for secondary cytopenia versus chronic lymphocytic leukemia. TRB repertoire shifts in secondary cytopenia and chronic lymphocytic leukemia mostly reflected lymphoma, not autoimmunity.

The chain is built from TRBV29-1 and TRBJ2-2; TCRdb's D call of TRBD1 is untestable without DNA. The sample comprised peripheral blood. The clonotype originates from a human donor with an autoimmune cytopenia or autoimmune hepatitis (not recorded which). The CDR3: CSAGTGGGTGELFF.